A selection of T cell receptor beta chains follows, all from one sample in a study of control samples from healthy donors and cancer patients. Data came from immunoSEQ multiplex PCR; TCRdb stores just in-frame clones and leaves some out. The sample lists about 83,000 clones, around 91% occurring once. The sequencing input was blood. The origin of the receptors is a man between 50 and 59 years old in good health. Both conserved end residues are part of each CDR3. Fields, in order: CDR3 protein, J gene, D gene, V gene. A D gene is named only where the DNA matches it firmly.

CASSLVLAGAGEQFF | TRBJ2-1 | TRBD2 | TRBV5-1
CASSLELRGGTEAFF | TRBJ1-1 | . | TRBV5-1
CASSLDGQANYGYTF | TRBJ1-2 | TRBD1 | TRBV5-1
CASSIGQEGVAFF | TRBJ1-1 | TRBD1 | TRBV5-6
CASLNAQGRFGYGYTF | TRBJ1-2 | . | TRBV19
CSAQNGGVQPQHF | TRBJ1-5 | . | TRBV29-1
CASSGGNIQYF | TRBJ2-4 | . | TRBV6-4
CASSPGRQSNQPQHF | TRBJ1-5 | . | TRBV27
CASSPREFNTEAFF | TRBJ1-1 | . | TRBV7-9
CATSRSGGIGDSGANVLTF | TRBJ2-6 | . | TRBV15
CAIRSPGQGAPYGYTF | TRBJ1-2 | TRBD1 | TRBV10-3
CASSISLRYEQYF | TRBJ2-7 | . | TRBV19
CASRPGHPSTDTQYF | TRBJ2-3 | . | TRBV6-6
CASSLARTGGPEQFF | TRBJ2-1 | TRBD1 | TRBV5-1
CASSLGSVSQTQYF | TRBJ2-5 | . | TRBV7-6